The 25 T cell receptor beta chains presented below share a single source sample, sequenced in a study of T cell repertoires in cytomegalovirus infection (dated by TCRdb to between 2018 and 2021). The instrument given in TCRdb is Illumina HiSeq 1500. In-frame beta chains were kept once TCRdb had trimmed the public reads at Q25 with fastp and called clones with MiXCR. Here each entry gathers all rows of one CDR3 protein and keeps the most common genes and DNA. In this sample the table shows approximately 990,000 distinct CDR3 sequences, roughly 30% of which occur a single time. 11% to 15% of the sample is taken by the ten largest. Reading the label with the study, this specimen's treatment or condition is: in vitro stimulation with specific CMV peptide epitopes to enrich CMV-specific T cells. Antigens for these TCRs are unknown. The sequencing here drew on cultured CD8+ T cells from PBMCs, taken from culture after CMV antigen stimulation. Receptor source: a human donor in good health (CMV status not recorded). Some clones in this sample may be carry-over from other donors' samples.

This clonotype was observed a handful of times. This chain connects TRBV27 to TRBJ2-7, with 9 nucleotides matching TRBD1. CDR3 length: 16 residues. Germline-derived CDR1 and CDR2 are MNHEY and SMNVEV (reference sequence). Unmatched junction bases numbered 15, after V lost 8 bases and J lost 4 bases. CDR3 sequence: CASSGTGLRRSYEQYV. Here the CDR3 DNA reads TGTGCCAGCTCCGGGACAGGGTTACGTAGGTCGTACGAGCAGTACGTC.

The chain uses TRBV6-8 and TRBJ2-3; D not resolved. Germline values: CDR1 MNHGY, CDR2 SAAAGT. There are 17 residues in the CDR3. V gave up 5 bases and J gave up 0 bases, with 18 bases separating them. Here the CDR3 DNA reads TGTGCCAGCAGTCCCCTATTAGTCGGGCCCAGCACAGATACGCAGTATTTT. Residues: CASSPLLVGPSTDTQYF.

The rearrangement uses TRBV4-2 and TRBJ2-1; 8 nucleotides align to TRBD2. CDR1 is LGHNA and CDR2 is YNFKEQ in the germline V gene. Trimming at V came to 6 bases and at J to 8 bases, leaving 12 bases not matched to a gene. The CDR3 runs to 15 residues. The CDR3 region is CASSPSRGGIDEQFF. Written as DNA, the CDR3 is TGTGCCAGCAGTCCTTCACGCGGGGGGATCGATGAGCAGTTCTTC.

This clonotype was detected once. This chain joins TRBV15 and TRBJ2-2; 9 bases are a match to TRBD1. Germline assignment: CDR1 LNHNV and CDR2 YYDKDF (reference sequence). The junction had 5 bases not matched to a gene; V was cut back by 0 bases and J by 6 bases. The CDR3 runs 16 residues. The CDR3 bases are TGTGCCACCAGCAGAGATCTGGGACAGGGCTCCGGGGAGCTGTTTTTT. Amino acids: CATSRDLGQGSGELFF.

The CDR3 DNA sequence: TGTGCCAGCAGCTTCGGCGAGAGGAACGAGCAGTACGTC. Encoded protein: CASSFGERNEQYV. This chain connects TRBV7-2 to TRBJ2-7; D remains ambiguous. Germline loops: CDR1 SGHTA, CDR2 FQGNSA. The CDR3 has 13 amino acids. Between the trimmed V and J ends, which lost 3 bases and 5 bases, there was a span of 11 bases.

For this clonotype: A much larger clone differs by one base, so this may be a read error. The CDR3: CASSLFNRGKFGEQFF. The CDR3, as DNA: TGTGCCAGCAGCTTATTTAACAGGGGCAAGTTTGGTGAGCAGTTCTTC. The V and J genes are TRBV7-3 and TRBJ2-1; 7 positions match TRBD1. CDR3 length: 16 residues. J gave up 9 bases and V 2 bases, and 13 bases lay outside the gene matches. Germline CDR1 and CDR2: SGHTA and FQGTGA.

The chain recombines TRBV15 with TRBJ1-6; no definite D call. The CDR3 covers 14 residues. The V end lost 0 bases, the J end lost 8 bases, and 8 bases lay between the germline ends. The germline gives CDR1 LNHNV, CDR2 YYDKDF (reference sequence). DNA of the CDR3: TGTGCCACCAGCAGAGATCTTGAGTATTCACCCCTCCACTTT. Translated, it gives CATSRDLEYSPLHF.

This clonotype has at least ten counts. This sequence joins TRBV7-8 and TRBJ2-2; 8 nucleotides align to TRBD2. CDR1 SGHVS and CDR2 FQNEAQ come from the germline V gene. V shed 5 bases and J 7 bases; nucleotides not matched to a gene: 15. This CDR3 has 17 amino acids. CDR3 DNA sequence: TGTGCCAGCAGCCTGGGGGCCCGGGAGGGATTTGACGGGGAGCTGTTTTTT. This translates into CASSLGAREGFDGELFF.

The chain couples TRBV28 to TRBJ1-1; 7 bases fit TRBD1. CDR3 length equals 15 residues. Trimming at V came to 6 bases and at J to 8 bases, leaving 15 bases not matched to a gene. From germline, CDR1 is MDHEN and CDR2 SYDVKM. CDR3 bases: TGTGCCAGCAGCGGTTGGCCCAGGGGGAGGGGAGAAGCTTTCTTT. Protein product: CASSGWPRGRGEAFF.

At least ten counts were recorded for this clonotype. This rearrangement joins TRBV7-2 to TRBJ1-1; unclear D gene. The germline gives CDR1 SGHTA, CDR2 FQGNSA. The CDR3 totals 12 residues. With 8 bases removed from V and 3 bases from J, the gap between germline ends came to 10 bases. CDR3 sequence: CASPSPDTEAFF. DNA of the CDR3: TGTGCCAGCCCGAGCCCGGACACTGAAGCTTTCTTT. Using reference TRBV7-2 and TRBJ1-1 for the parts outside the CDR3, the full variable domain is GAGVSQSPSNKVTEKGKDVELRCDPISGHTALYWYRQSLGQGLEFLIYFQGNSAPDKSGLPSDRFSAERTGGSVSTLTIQRTQQEDSAVYLCASPSPDTEAFFGQGTRLTVV.

Remarks on this clonotype: A much larger clone lies a single base off, so this may be a read error. V and J are TRBV7-8 and TRBJ2-4; TRBD2 might be the D (7 bases). The CDR3 loop spans 15 amino acids. Germline assignment: CDR1 SGHVS and CDR2 FQNEAQ. As DNA, the CDR3 is TGTGCCAACAGCTTAGTGGCGGGGGCCACTAACATTCAGTACTTC. Translated: CANSLVAGATNIQYF. Looking up the rest from reference TRBV7-8 and TRBJ2-4 gives the full variable domain: GAGVSQSPRYKVAKRGQDVALRCDPISGHVSLFWYQQALGQGPEFLTYFQNEAQLDKSGLPSDRFFAERPEGSVSTLKIQRTQQEDSAVYLCANSLVAGATNIQYFGAGTRLSVL.

The rearrangement joins TRBV7-3 to TRBJ2-1; no clear D. Trimming cost V 3 bases and J 3 bases, with 12 bases left between them. The CDR3 is 15 residues long. Germline V lookup: CDR1 SGHTA, CDR2 FQGTGA. The CDR3 spells CASSFQPTSYNEQFF. The CDR3 DNA sequence: TGTGCCAGCAGCTTCCAACCAACAAGCTACAATGAGCAGTTCTTC.

This chain connects TRBV27 to TRBJ2-7, with TRBD1 matching 10 bases. J lost 3 bases, V lost 3 bases, and 5 bases had no gene match. Germline V lookup: CDR1 MNHEY, CDR2 SMNVEV (reference sequence). The CDR3 totals 15 residues. This CDR3 is CASSFRTGGVYEQYF. The CDR3 DNA is TGTGCCAGCAGTTTCCGGACAGGGGGGGTCTACGAGCAGTACTTC.

The gene calls are TRBV6-9 and TRBJ1-5, with D unresolved. The germline CDR1 and CDR2 sequences are MNHGY and SVAAGI. The CDR3 loop spans 16 amino acids. V lost 6 bases to trimming and J lost 0 bases, with 15 bases between them. CDR3 region: CASRAVEAYSNQPQHF. The DNA for the CDR3 is TGTGCCAGCAGGGCGGTGGAGGCCTATAGCAATCAGCCCCAGCATTTT.

The chain is built from TRBV5-1 and TRBJ2-1, with a tentative D call TRBD2 (5 bases). Germline CDR1 reads SGHRS; CDR2 reads YFSETQ. The CDR3 sequence is 16 residues long. V lost 4 bases and J lost 4, with 18 bases in between. The CDR3 DNA reads TGCGCCAGCAGCCCACCGGGCCTCGGCGGGTACAATGAGCAGTTCTTC. Residues: CASSPPGLGGYNEQFF.

The V gene is TRBV27, the J gene TRBJ2-3; tentative D call: TRBD2 (5 bases). V was shortened by 9 bases and J by 3 bases, with 19 bases between the two germline ends. CDR1 and CDR2 from the germline V gene are MNHEY and SMNVEV (reference sequence). The CDR3 loop spans 15 amino acids. For the CDR3, the DNA is TGTGCCAGTTTTAAGGGAATGGCGGGTACAGATACGCAGTATTTT. The encoded protein is CASFKGMAGTDTQYF.

The rearrangement uses TRBV20-1 and TRBJ2-7, with 15 bases fitting TRBD2. CDR3 length: 12 residues. Germline CDR1 reads DFQATT; CDR2 reads SNEGSKA (reference sequence). CDR3 region: CSAPGLAGGELV. The CDR3 DNA reads TGCAGTGCCCCGGGACTAGCGGGGGGCGAACTAGTC.

This clonotype was detected a few times. The J gene is TRBJ2-1, the V gene TRBV27; TRBD1 matches at 7 bases. The V gene end was trimmed by 11 bases and the J gene end by 2 bases; junction bases not matched to a gene: 12. CDR1 MNHEY and CDR2 SMNVEV come from the germline V gene (reference sequence). CDR3 length equals 15 residues. CDR3 loop: CACHRGVSPYNEQFF. Written as DNA, the CDR3 is TGTGCCTGCCACAGGGGCGTGAGCCCCTACAATGAGCAGTTCTTC.

The V gene is TRBV7-9, the J gene TRBJ1-1; D remains unclear. The V end lost 5 bases, the J end lost 5 bases, and 9 bases lay between the germline ends. This CDR3 spans 12 amino acids. From germline, CDR1 is SEHNR and CDR2 FQNEAQ (reference sequence). For the CDR3, the DNA is TGTGCCAGCAGCGAGCGGGAAACTGAAGCTTTCTTT. Its translation is CASSERETEAFF.

This clonotype was counted many times. The rearrangement links TRBV12-3 or TRBV12-4 to TRBJ2-7, with D possibly being TRBD1 (6 bases). Trimming removed 2 bases from V and 5 bases from J, with 13 bases in between. The length of the CDR3 is 14 residues. The CDR3, as DNA: TGTGCCAGCAGTTTATCAGGGGACGAAAACGAGCAGTACGTC. Its translation is CASSLSGDENEQYV.

This clonotype appeared a few times. This chain links TRBV4-1 with TRBJ2-1; 9 nucleotides agree with TRBD2. Per the germline V gene, CDR1 is MGHRA and CDR2 is YSYEKL. There are 16 residues in the CDR3. J was trimmed by 7 bases and V by 1 base; bases with no gene match: 8. The CDR3: CASSQGASGDRNEQFF. The CDR3 DNA is TGCGCCAGCAGCCAAGGGGCTAGCGGGGATCGGAATGAGCAGTTCTTC.

This clonotype was recorded many times. This sequence joins TRBV7-9 and TRBJ2-7; D is ambiguous. CDR1 is SEHNR, CDR2 FQNEAQ, per germline (reference sequence). V lost 5 bases and J 7 bases, leaving 18 bases between the germline ends. This CDR3 has 14 residues. The CDR3 reads CASSRGPHGGEQYV. The CDR3 DNA follows: TGTGCCAGCAGCCGCGGACCCCACGGTGGGGAGCAGTACGTC.

This clonotype was counted ten times or more. This chain links TRBV7-6 with TRBJ2-1; a possible D gene is TRBD2 (5 bases). The CDR3 totals 14 residues. V dropped 5 bases and J dropped 7 bases, with 15 bases sitting between them. The germline CDR1 and CDR2 sequences are SGHVS and FNYEAQ. The CDR3 DNA sequence: TGTGCCAGCAGCCCGATCGGGGAGTCGAATGAGCAGTTCTTC. This gives the protein CASSPIGESNEQFF. Combining the CDR3 with reference TRBV7-6 and TRBJ2-1 gives the whole variable domain GAGVSQSPRYKVTKRGQDVALRCDPISGHVSLYWYRQALGQGPEFLTYFNYEAQQDKSGLPNDRFSAERPEGSISTLTIQRTEQRDSAMYRCASSPIGESNEQFFGPGTRLTVL.

Only a few counts were recorded for this clonotype. The chain recombines TRBV6-1 with TRBJ1-4, with D perhaps TRBD1 (5 bases). Germline CDR1 is MNHNS and CDR2 is SASEGT. The germline V and J ends were trimmed by 4 bases and 8 bases, with 11 bases remaining between them. CDR3 length equals 13 residues. The CDR3 DNA sequence: TGTGCCAGCAGTGGGGACTCGGGGGAAAAACTGTTTTTT. It encodes CASSGDSGEKLFF.

In this sample, this clonotype turned up a few times. In DNA, the CDR3 is TGTGCCAGCAGTTACTCATTCGGGGGCCGGGAAAAACTGTTTTTT. This codes for CASSYSFGGREKLFF. V is TRBV6-5 and J is TRBJ1-4, with D perhaps TRBD1 (6 bases). This CDR3 is built from 15 residues. Germline-derived CDR1 and CDR2 are MNHEY and SVGAGI. Trimming left V 0 bases short and J 8 bases short, with 13 bases between.